This T cell receptor beta chain derives from a study of T-cell memory formation after mild COVID-19. Germline loops: CDR1 GTSNPN, CDR2 SVGIG (reference sequence). V was clipped by 5 bases and J by 4 bases, with 12 bases between them. The CDR3 extends over 13 amino acids. This clonotype was counted between two and nine times. One entry per CDR3 protein, called by TCRdb with MiXCR from the 5' RACE reads. The sample has about 470,000 distinct CDR3 sequences, roughly 23% seen once; the top ten hold about 12%. The sequence derives from an adult woman who had mild COVID-19 (a few samples of this study predate the infection). Cell type and time point are not known. Sequences were obtained from PBMCs or a T cell subset sorted from them (not recorded which). The gene calls are TRBV30 and TRBJ1-5; D is possibly TRBD1 (5 bases). CDR3 in DNA: TGTGCCTGGGGGAGGGGCCCTAATCAGCCCCAGCATTTT. Translated, it gives CAWGRGPNQPQHF.